This T cell receptor beta chain was retrieved from a study of post-analysis software for immune sequencing data. Overall study context: Clinical courses comprised relapsing-remitting, secondary progressive and progressive-relapsing multiple sclerosis.

Worth noting for this clonotype: Its specificity is not known.

Study conclusions and caveats: Strong same-batch co-clustering of samples appeared with F measure clustering. Relative to controls, patients with multiple sclerosis showed significantly lower normalized Chao1 diversity. Higher frequency in patients than in controls was seen for a handful of TRBV segments, with TRBV5-6, TRBV5-1 and TRBV20-1 among them.

Unique molecular identifiers featured in each of the TCR beta cDNA libraries. With roughly 1 to 11 million T cells as the source, 450,000 to 600,000 cDNA molecules resulted. TCRdb called the PCR reads again in MiXCR, with one record for every CDR3 protein. The table includes about 770,000 distinct CDR3 sequences, roughly 50% detected once. Germline CDR1 is LGHNA and CDR2 is YNFKEQ. The germline V and J ends were trimmed by 1 base and 2 bases, with 11 bases remaining between them. This CDR3 has 15 residues. The chain combines TRBV4-2 with TRBJ1-2, with unresolved D. Sequenced: blood. This TCR was sampled from a girl aged 5 to 17 with multiple sclerosis. CDR3 loop: CASSQVRTKNYGYTF. CDR3 nucleotide sequence: TGTGCCAGCAGCCAAGTTCGAACCAAGAACTATGGCTACACCTTC.